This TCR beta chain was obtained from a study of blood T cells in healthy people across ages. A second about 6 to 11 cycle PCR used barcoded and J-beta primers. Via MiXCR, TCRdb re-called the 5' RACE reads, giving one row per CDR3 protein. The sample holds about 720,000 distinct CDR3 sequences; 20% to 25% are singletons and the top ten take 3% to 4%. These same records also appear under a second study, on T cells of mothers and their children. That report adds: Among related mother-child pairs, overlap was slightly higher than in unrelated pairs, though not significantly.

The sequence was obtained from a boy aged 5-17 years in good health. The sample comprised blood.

The CDR3 loop reads CATRKTGGLANEQFF. The CDR3 DNA is TGTGCCACCCGGAAGACAGGGGGACTGGCTAATGAGCAGTTCTTC. The chain couples TRBV12-3 or TRBV12-4 to TRBJ2-5, with 9 positions matching TRBD1. The DNA end favors TRBJ2-1, so the J call may be wrong. The CDR3 sequence is 15 residues long.